The 20 T cell receptor beta chains below were found in one sample sequenced in a study of breast tumors, draining lymph nodes, adjacent tissues. One entry per CDR3 protein, called by TCRdb with MiXCR from the multiplex PCR reads. The data show approximately 280,000 distinct CDR3 sequences, 30% to 35% seen once. Axillary draining lymph nodes of breast cancer patients supplied the node samples. The sample comprised axillary lymph node tissue. The receptor source for this set is a female donor with breast cancer. Some clones in this sample may be carry-over from other donors' samples.

The CDR3 DNA reads as TGCAGCGTTGGCGGGAGGTCGAACACCGGGGAGCTGTTTTTT. Protein product: CSVGGRSNTGELFF. The J gene is TRBJ2-2, the V gene TRBV29-1; 8 bases map to TRBD2. In germline, CDR1 is SQVTM, CDR2 ANQGSEA. The ends lost 4 bases at V and 0 bases at J; junction bases unmatched: 1. The CDR3 contains 14 residues.

In its sample, this clonotype was seen many times. The chain links TRBV20-1 to TRBJ2-5; D is uncertain. Germline-derived CDR1 and CDR2 are DFQATT and SNEGSKA (reference sequence). Trimming shortened V by 3 bases and J by 5 bases, and 4 bases separated the two germline ends. The CDR3 loop spans 10 amino acids. The CDR3 protein is CSASQETQYF. CDR3 in DNA: TGCAGTGCTAGTCAGGAGACCCAGTACTTC.

In the case of this clonotype: Possible read error: a much larger clone is one base away. The chain employs TRBV5-4 and TRBJ2-5; D is undetermined. Germline V gene sequence: CDR1 SGHNT, CDR2 YYREEE (reference sequence). This CDR3 has 14 amino acids. As DNA, the CDR3 is TGTGCCTGCAGCTTGGCGCAGACCAGAGAGACCCAGTACTTC. Translation: CACSLAQTRETQYF.

This clonotype was picked up many times. The gene calls are TRBV6-6 and TRBJ1-4; 8 nucleotides agree with TRBD1. This CDR3 is built from 14 residues. CDR1 and CDR2 from the germline V gene are MNHNY and SVGAGI (reference sequence). J lost 8 bases, V lost 4 bases, and 6 bases had no gene match. The CDR3 coding sequence is TGTGCCAGCAGTTCCGGGACAGGTGTCGAAAAACTGTTTTTT. Translated, it gives CASSSGTGVEKLFF.

A remark on this clonotype: The junction differs from germline at one of its ends, possibly a read error. The chain couples TRBV11-2 to TRBJ2-7, with D perhaps TRBD2 (5 bases). Germline V gives CDR1 SGHAT, CDR2 FQNNGV. CDR3 size: 15 residues. This CDR3 reads CASSLRTVNTGELYF. The CDR3 nucleotides read TGTGCCAGCAGCCTAAGGACGGTGAACACCGGGGAGCTGTACTTC.

This clonotype has a single count. Possible read error: a much larger clone is one base away. This chain links TRBV10-3 with TRBJ1-4; D is perhaps TRBD1 (5 bases). This CDR3 is built from 15 residues. Germline V gene lookup returns CDR1 ENHRY and CDR2 SYGVKD. Trimming pared 6 bases from V and 5 bases from J, leaving 16 bases between. The CDR3 DNA reads TGTGCCATCAGGGGGGGGAAGGGCGTGAATGAAAAACTGTTTTTT. Translation gives CAIRGGKGVNEKLFF.

A remark on this clonotype: One end of the junction is discordant with germline, which a read error may explain. The chain couples TRBV2 to TRBJ1-2; unclear D gene. Germline V gene data show CDR1 as SNHLY and CDR2 as FYNNEI. CDR3 length: 15 residues. The CDR3 DNA reads TGTGCTAGCAGTGACTCTCAGATCCGGAGGGATGGCTACAACTTC. It codes for CASSDSQIRRDGYNF.

This clonotype was recorded at least ten times. The chain carries TRBV6-1 and TRBJ1-4, with D possibly being TRBD1 (6 bases). Trimming shortened V by 0 bases and J by 8 bases, and 19 bases separated the two germline ends. The CDR3 extends over 17 amino acids. Germline V gene sequence: CDR1 MNHNS, CDR2 SASEGT. The CDR3 DNA is TGTGCCAGCAGTGAAGCGCTACGTAGGGGGAAAAACGAAAAACTGTTTTTT. Its protein is CASSEALRRGKNEKLFF.

Comments on this clonotype: Its ends do not fully match the called genes, so a read error is possible. The chain carries TRBV6-5 and TRBJ1-2; 8 positions match TRBD1. CDR1 MNHEY and CDR2 SVGAGI come from the germline V gene. There are 14 residues in the CDR3. The CDR3 coding sequence is TGTGCCAGCAGTCACTCGTCAGGGGGCTACGGCTACACCTTC. Residues: CASSHSSGGYGYTF.

This clonotype was counted at least ten times. The rearrangement uses TRBV20-1 and TRBJ2-1; D is uncertain. Germline V gives CDR1 DFQATT, CDR2 SNEGSKA (reference sequence). The CDR3 spans 14 residues. V lost 6 bases and J lost 2, with 14 bases in between. CDR3 residues: CSAPFRRTYNEQFF. The CDR3 nucleotides read TGCAGTGCCCCCTTTCGGCGTACCTACAATGAGCAGTTCTTC.

With regard to this clonotype: This could be a read error, since a much larger clone is one nucleotide away. This CDR3 is missing its conserved last phenylalanine or tryptophan, likely due to a read error. The V and J genes are TRBV20-1 and TRBJ2-7, with TRBD1 matching 7 bases. This CDR3 comprises 13 residues. The germline V gene has CDR1 DFQATT and CDR2 SNEGSKA (reference sequence). Trimming took 5 bases from V and 9 from J; bases not matched to a gene: 13. The CDR3 loop is CSASGTAAFGQYL. CDR3 coding DNA: TGCAGTGCTTCCGGGACAGCGGCCTTCGGGCAGTACCTC.

In its sample, this clonotype was seen many times. The rearrangement uses TRBV5-8 and TRBJ1-4; possible D gene TRBD1, 6 bases. The CDR3 sequence is 14 residues long. V lost 4 bases and J lost 7, with 14 bases in between. Germline V gene lookup returns CDR1 SGHTS and CDR2 YDEGEE. The CDR3 loop is CASSPQGRSEKLFF. The CDR3 DNA reads TGTGCCAGCAGCCCACAGGGAAGAAGTGAAAAACTGTTTTTT.

Concerning this clonotype itself: Since a much larger clone is just one base distant, this may be a read error. The final CDR3 position lacks the conserved phenylalanine or tryptophan, pointing to a likely read error. The J gene is TRBJ2-7, the V gene TRBV19, with 8 bases that match TRBD1. This CDR3 has 16 amino acids. CDR1 is LNHDA, CDR2 SQIVND, per germline (reference sequence). V lost 7 bases to trimming and J lost 3 bases; unmatched junction nucleotides: 14. DNA of the CDR3: TGTGCCAGTATCACAGCGACAGGGGAATTAAACTACGAGCAGTACTTG. Translation: CASITATGELNYEQYL.

This clonotype was detected ten times or more. The chain combines TRBV19 with TRBJ2-5, with TRBD1 matching 8 bases. This CDR3 comprises 17 residues. The V segment lost 3 bases and the J segment 1 base; nucleotides outside the gene matches: 10. In germline, CDR1 is LNHDA, CDR2 SQIVND (reference sequence). This CDR3 reads CASSISPPGTGQETQYF. In DNA, the CDR3 is TGTGCCAGTAGTATTTCCCCCCCTGGGACAGGCCAAGAGACCCAGTACTTC.

The table lists this clonotype with many counts. The chain couples TRBV14 to TRBJ1-4; the match to TRBD1 covers 9 bases. V dropped 8 bases and J dropped 4; count of bases not matched to a gene: 2. The germline CDR1 and CDR2 sequences are SGHDN and FVKESK. The CDR3 loop spans 13 amino acids. CDR3 region: CASGTGLNEKLFF. The CDR3 DNA follows: TGTGCCAGCGGGACAGGGCTTAATGAAAAACTGTTTTTT. Variable domain in full (rest from reference TRBV14 and TRBJ1-4): EAGVTQFPSHSVIEKGQTVTLRCDPISGHDNLYWYRRVMGKEIKFLLHFVKESKQDESGMPNNRFLAERTGGTYSTLKVQPAELEDSGVYFCASGTGLNEKLFFGSGTQLSVL.

The V and J genes are TRBV3-1 and TRBJ1-6; 7 nucleotides line up with TRBD1. From germline, CDR1 is LGHDT and CDR2 YNNKEL (reference sequence). V dropped 4 bases and J dropped 2; count of bases not matched to a gene: 11. This CDR3 has 18 residues. Here the CDR3 reads CASSPIKQGFAYNSPLHF. The CDR3 region has the DNA TGTGCCAGCAGCCCGATTAAACAGGGGTTCGCCTATAATTCACCCCTCCACTTT.

This clonotype was detected a few times. The chain combines TRBV18 with TRBJ1-2; D uncertain. The germline V gene has CDR1 KGHSH and CDR2 LQKENI. The CDR3 runs to 13 residues. V shed 2 bases and J shed 2 bases, with 6 bases lying between them. CDR3 bases: TGTGCCAGCTCACCAGATGTGAACTATGGCTACACCTTC. Protein product: CASSPDVNYGYTF.

This clonotype has only a few counts. The rearrangement links TRBV5-1 to TRBJ2-2, with 11 bases matching TRBD2. This CDR3 spans 16 amino acids. The junction had 5 bases not matched to a gene; V was cut back by 2 bases and J by 5 bases. Germline V lookup: CDR1 SGHRS, CDR2 YFSETQ. The CDR3 DNA sequence: TGCGCCAGCAGCTTTACTAGCGGGAGACCTACCGGGGAGCTGTTTTTT. Translation gives CASSFTSGRPTGELFF.

Comments on this clonotype: The germline gene is not matched at one end of the junction; a read error may be the cause. This chain connects TRBV2 to TRBJ1-1; unclear D gene. This CDR3 has 13 amino acids. Germline V gene lookup returns CDR1 SNHLY and CDR2 FYNNEI. The CDR3 is CANSESDRYEAFF. CDR3 nucleotide sequence: TGTGCCAACAGTGAATCGGACCGATATGAAGCTTTCTTT. Full variable domain (remainder filled in from reference TRBV2 and TRBJ1-1): EPEVTQTPSHQVTQMGQEVILRCVPISNHLYFYWYRQILGQKVEFLVSFYNNEISEKSEIFDDQFSVERPDGSNFTLKIRSTKLEDSAMYFCANSESDRYEAFFGQGTRLTVV.

Turning to this clonotype: A much larger clone sits a single nucleotide away, making a read error possible. The genes are TRBV19 and TRBJ2-7, with 9 bases matching TRBD1. The CDR3 length is 15 residues. From germline, CDR1 is LNHDA and CDR2 SQIVND (reference sequence). The CDR3 DNA reads TGTGCCAGTAGTATAGGGACAGGGGAGGGCTACGAGCAGTGCTTC. It is translated as CASSIGTGEGYEQCF. The whole variable domain, filled in from reference TRBV19 and TRBJ2-7, reads DGGITQSPKYLFRKEGQNVTLSCEQNLNHDAMYWYRQDPGQGLRLIYYSQIVNDFQKGDIAEGYSVSREKKESFPLTVTSAQKNPTAFYLCASSIGTGEGYEQCFGPGTRLTVT.